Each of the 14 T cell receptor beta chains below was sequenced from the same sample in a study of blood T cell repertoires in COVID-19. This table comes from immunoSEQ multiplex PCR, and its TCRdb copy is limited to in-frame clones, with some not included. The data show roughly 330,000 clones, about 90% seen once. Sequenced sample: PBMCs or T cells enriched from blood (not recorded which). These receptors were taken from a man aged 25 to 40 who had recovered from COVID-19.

As DNA, the CDR3 is TGTGCCAGCAGCTCACAGGGGGGGGTTGCTGAAGCTTTCTTT. This translates into CASSSQGGVAEAFF. The chain is built from TRBV7-9 and TRBJ1-1; TRBD1 agrees at 8 bases. The CDR3 consists of 14 residues. CDR1 and CDR2 from the germline V gene are SEHNR and FQNEAQ (reference sequence). V gave up 4 bases and J gave up 6 bases; unmatched junction bases: 7. Full variable domain (outside the CDR3, taken from reference TRBV7-9 and TRBJ1-1): DTGVSQNPRHKITKRGQNVTFRCDPISEHNRLYWYRQTLGQGPEFLTYFQNEAQLEKSRLLSDRFSAERPKGSFSTLEIQRTEQGDSAMYLCASSSQGGVAEAFFGQGTRLTVV.

In DNA form, the CDR3 reads TGTGCCAGCAGCTTAGGGGGAACAGGGGGCGACACGGATGAGCAGTTCTTC. It yields the protein CASSLGGTGGDTDEQFF. This chain links TRBV11-3 with TRBJ2-1, with 9 nucleotides matching TRBD1. With 1 base clipped from V and 8 bases from J, the junction kept 12 bases outside the gene matches. Germline CDR1 reads SGHNT; CDR2 reads YENEEA. This CDR3 contains 17 residues.

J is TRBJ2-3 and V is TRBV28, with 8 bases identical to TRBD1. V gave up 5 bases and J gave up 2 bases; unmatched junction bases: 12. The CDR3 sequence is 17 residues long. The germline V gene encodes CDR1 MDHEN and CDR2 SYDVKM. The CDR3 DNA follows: TGTGCCAGCAGTCCCGCCCTCCCGACAGGGGACACAGATACGCAGTATTTT. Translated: CASSPALPTGDTDTQYF.

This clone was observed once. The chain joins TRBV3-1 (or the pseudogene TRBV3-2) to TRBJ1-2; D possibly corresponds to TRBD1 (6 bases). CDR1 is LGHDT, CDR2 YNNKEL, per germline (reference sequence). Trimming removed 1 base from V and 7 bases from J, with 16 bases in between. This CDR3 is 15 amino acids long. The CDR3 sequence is CASSQASGAFSGYTF. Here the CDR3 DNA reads TGTGCCAGCAGCCAAGCATCAGGGGCATTTAGTGGCTACACCTTC.

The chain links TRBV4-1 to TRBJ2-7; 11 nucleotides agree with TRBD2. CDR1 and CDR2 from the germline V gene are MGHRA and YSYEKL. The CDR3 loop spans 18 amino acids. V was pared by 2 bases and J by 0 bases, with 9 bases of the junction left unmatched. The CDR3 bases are TGCGCCAGCAGCCAACTACAGACTAGCGGGACCCCCTCCTACGAGCAGTACTTC. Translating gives CASSQLQTSGTPSYEQYF.

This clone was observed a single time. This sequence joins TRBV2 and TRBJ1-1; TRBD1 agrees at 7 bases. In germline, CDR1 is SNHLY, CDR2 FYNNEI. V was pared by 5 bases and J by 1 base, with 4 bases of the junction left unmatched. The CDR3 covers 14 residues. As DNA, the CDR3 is TGTGCCAGCAGTACACAGGGGACGAACACTGAAGCTTTCTTT. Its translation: CASSTQGTNTEAFF.

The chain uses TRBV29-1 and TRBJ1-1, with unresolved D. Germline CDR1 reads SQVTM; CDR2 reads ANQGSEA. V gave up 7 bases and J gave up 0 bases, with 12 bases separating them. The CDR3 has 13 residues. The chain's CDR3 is CSASFHLNTEAFF. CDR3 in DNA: TGCAGCGCTTCCTTCCACTTGAACACTGAAGCTTTCTTT.

The CDR3 sequence is CASRQGQSYNEQFF. The CDR3 coding sequence is TGTGCCAGCAGACAGGGGCAATCCTACAATGAGCAGTTCTTC. This chain links TRBV6-5 with TRBJ2-1; 7 bases are shared with TRBD1. V was clipped by 6 bases and J by 1 base; unmatched bases: 3. The germline V gene encodes CDR1 MNHEY and CDR2 SVGAGI. The CDR3 is 14 residues long.

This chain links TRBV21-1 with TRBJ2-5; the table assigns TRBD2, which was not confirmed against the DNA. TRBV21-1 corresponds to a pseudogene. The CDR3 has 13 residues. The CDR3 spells CASSKNFAKTQYF. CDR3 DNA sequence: TGTGCCAGCAGCAAGAACTTTGCTAAGACCCAGTACTTC.

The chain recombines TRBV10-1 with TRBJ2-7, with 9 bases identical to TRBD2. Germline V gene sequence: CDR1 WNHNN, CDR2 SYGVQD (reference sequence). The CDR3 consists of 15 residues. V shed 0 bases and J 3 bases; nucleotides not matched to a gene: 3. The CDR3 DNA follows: TGCGCCAGCAGTGAGTCCGAGCGGGGGGACTACGAGCAGTACTTC. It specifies CASSESERGDYEQYF.

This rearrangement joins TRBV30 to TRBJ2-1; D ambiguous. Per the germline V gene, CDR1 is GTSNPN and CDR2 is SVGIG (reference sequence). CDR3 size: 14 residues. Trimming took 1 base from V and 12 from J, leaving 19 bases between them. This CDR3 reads CAWSAPGSPRRQFF. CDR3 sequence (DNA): TGTGCCTGGAGTGCCCCCGGGTCTCCAAGGAGGCAGTTCTTC.

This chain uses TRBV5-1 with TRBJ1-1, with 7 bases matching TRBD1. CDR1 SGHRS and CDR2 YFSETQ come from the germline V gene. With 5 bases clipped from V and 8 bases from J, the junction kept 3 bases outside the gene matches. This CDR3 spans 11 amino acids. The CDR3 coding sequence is TGCGCCAGCAGATGGGGACAGGAAGCTTTCTTT. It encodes CASRWGQEAFF.

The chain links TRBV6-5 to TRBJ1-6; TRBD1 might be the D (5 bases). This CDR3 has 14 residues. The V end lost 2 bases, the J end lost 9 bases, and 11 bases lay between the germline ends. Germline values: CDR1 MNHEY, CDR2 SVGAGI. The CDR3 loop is CASSYAGKGSPLHF. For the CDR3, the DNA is TGTGCCAGCAGTTACGCAGGGAAGGGTTCACCCCTCCACTTT.

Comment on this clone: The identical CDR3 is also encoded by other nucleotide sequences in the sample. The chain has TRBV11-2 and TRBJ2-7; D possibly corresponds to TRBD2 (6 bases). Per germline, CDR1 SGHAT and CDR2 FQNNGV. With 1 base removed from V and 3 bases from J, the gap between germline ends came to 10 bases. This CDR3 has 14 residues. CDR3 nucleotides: TGTGCCAGCAGCTTAGGGCAGGGAGGCTACGAGCAGTACTTC. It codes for CASSLGQGGYEQYF.